This T cell receptor (beta chain) was recovered during a study of graft-versus-host responses after intestinal transplantation. Across the whole study: Among the recipients, transplants were multivisceral, liver-intestinal, or isolated intestinal. Tacrolimus and steroids were given for 3 to 4 years to all recipients after anti-thymocyte globulin induction.

Findings and caveats of the study: Some GvH clones appeared in ileal mucosa or blood before recipient bone marrow. In patients with graft-donor T cell macrochimerism, allograft graft-versus-host to host-versus-graft clonal ratios were high.

Assay: immunoSEQ multiplex PCR; the TCRdb copy retains only in-frame clones and omits some. The sample contains roughly 81,000 clones, 80% to 85% of which appear only once. The CDR3 is made up of 15 amino acids. CDR1 and CDR2 (germline): MNHNS, SASEGT. V lost 8 bases and J lost 5; bases outside the gene matches: 10. Details on this clone: The target antigen is unknown.

This chain connects TRBV6-1 to TRBJ2-2, with 8 bases fitting TRBD1. The receptor was derived from a human donor who received an intestinal transplant. The starting material was unstimulated CD4+ T cells sorted from spleen or lymph node cells, obtained before intestinal transplant. The DNA for the CDR3 is TGTGCCAGCGCCGTGAGGACAGGGCGTACCGGGGAGCTGTTTTTT. This gives the protein CASAVRTGRTGELFF.